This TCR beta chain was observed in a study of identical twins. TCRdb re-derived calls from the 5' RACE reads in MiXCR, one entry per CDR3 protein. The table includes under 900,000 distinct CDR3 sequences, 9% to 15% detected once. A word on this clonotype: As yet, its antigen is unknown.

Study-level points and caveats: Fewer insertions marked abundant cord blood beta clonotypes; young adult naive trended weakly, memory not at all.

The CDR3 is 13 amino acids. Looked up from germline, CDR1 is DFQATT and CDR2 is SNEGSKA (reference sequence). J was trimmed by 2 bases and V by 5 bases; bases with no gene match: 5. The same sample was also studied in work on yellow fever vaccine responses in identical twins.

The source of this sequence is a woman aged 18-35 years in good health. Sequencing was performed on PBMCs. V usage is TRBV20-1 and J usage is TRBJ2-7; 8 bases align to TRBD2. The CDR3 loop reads CSAGSGATYEQYF. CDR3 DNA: TGCAGTGCTGGTAGCGGGGCGACCTACGAGCAGTACTTC.